The sequence of this T cell receptor (beta chain) was determined in a study of CD8+ T cells in alopecia areata. Sorting of CD4+ and CD8+ T cells was performed on PBMCs. Note on this clone: What it recognizes is unknown.

Trimming pared 0 bases from V and 4 bases from J, leaving 14 bases between. CDR1 and CDR2 from the germline V gene are LNHNV and YYDKDF (reference sequence). This CDR3 comprises 16 residues. cDNA serving as the sequencing template came from extracted, reverse transcribed RNA. Generated by immunoSEQ multiplex PCR, the TCRdb table keeps only in-frame clones and is missing some. The table shows 130,000 or so clones, with about 50% occurring only once. Study results and caveats: Alopecia totalis/universalis scalp especially showed more expanded CD8+ clones than normal scalp.

V is TRBV15 and J is TRBJ2-3; no reliable D call. Sequencing used CD8+ T cells sorted from blood, obtained at week 0. The receptor comes from a human donor with alopecia areata. CDR3 residues: CATSRDQSESPDTQYF. The DNA of the CDR3 is TGTGCCACCAGCAGAGATCAGTCGGAGTCGCCAGATACGCAGTATTTT.